Listed below are T cell receptor beta chains from one sample, sequenced in a study of T cell responses to AZD1222 COVID-19 vaccine. Repertoires were generated with immunoSEQ multiplex PCR, while TCRdb's copy carries only in-frame clones and drops some. Found here are under 200,000 clones, roughly 90% of them singletons; the top ten hold more than 4%. The sequencing used peripheral blood, collected 28 days after the second AZD1222 dose. The receptors derive from an adult who received the AZD1222 COVID-19 vaccine. Both conserved end residues are part of each CDR3. The order of the fields is clone size, D gene, V gene, J gene, CDR3 protein, CDR3 DNA. D genes are given only for firm matches. Not every row has a clone size; where given, it reads once, few, many or a size class.

size: few; D: .; V: TRBV29-1; J: TRBJ1-3; CDR3: CSARVGEGNTIYF; DNA: TGCAGCGCCCGCGTCGGGGAAGGAAACACCATATATTTT
size: few; D: TRBD1; V: TRBV10-1; J: TRBJ1-2; CDR3: CAISTGPGSGYTF; DNA: TGCGCCATTTCGACAGGGCCCGGTTCTGGCTACACCTTC
size: .; D: TRBD1; V: TRBV7-2; J: TRBJ1-3; CDR3: CASSLSSRGNTRNTIYF; DNA: TGTGCCAGCAGCTTAAGCAGCAGGGGGAATACCCGAAACACCATATATTTT
size: .; D: .; V: TRBV6-5; J: TRBJ1-2; CDR3: CASSPNRVGGYTF; DNA: TGTGCCAGCAGTCCTAACAGGGTCGGTGGCTACACCTTC
size: .; D: .; V: TRBV6-2/TRBV6-3; J: TRBJ2-3; CDR3: CASSLRGATDTQYF; DNA: TGTGCCAGCAGCCTCCGCGGGGCCACAGATACGCAGTATTTT
size: .; D: TRBD1; V: TRBV7-3; J: TRBJ2-2; CDR3: CASSPGAVGTGAVTGELFF; DNA: TGTGCCAGCAGCCCAGGGGCGGTGGGGACAGGGGCCGTTACCGGGGAGCTGTTTTTT
size: .; D: .; V: TRBV9; J: TRBJ1-2; CDR3: CASSPHPTNYGYTF; DNA: TGTGCCAGCAGCCCCCATCCCACTAACTATGGCTACACCTTC
size: .; D: .; V: TRBV4-3; J: TRBJ1-2; CDR3: CASSQDHPHGGPGYTF; DNA: TGCGCCAGCAGCCAAGATCACCCCCACGGAGGGCCCGGCTACACCTTC
size: .; D: .; V: TRBV24-1; J: TRBJ1-2; CDR3: CATSGGDSYGYTF; DNA: TGTGCCACCAGTGGCGGGGATTCCTATGGCTACACCTTC
size: .; D: TRBD2; V: TRBV6-5; J: TRBJ2-7; CDR3: CASSYLAGMVYEQYF; DNA: TGTGCCAGCAGTTACCTAGCGGGGATGGTCTACGAGCAGTACTTC
size: .; D: .; V: TRBV19; J: TRBJ2-1; CDR3: CASSLPGSNNEQFF; DNA: TGTGCCAGTAGTCTCCCCGGGTCTAACAATGAGCAGTTCTTC
size: .; D: .; V: TRBV18; J: TRBJ2-5; CDR3: CASSPADGTQYF; DNA: TGTGCCAGCTCACCGGCAGACGGGACCCAGTACTTC
size: .; D: .; V: TRBV6-4; J: TRBJ2-3; CDR3: CASSDGPGLDTQYF; DNA: TGTGCCAGCAGTGATGGGCCCGGGTTAGATACGCAGTATTTT
size: once; D: TRBD1; V: TRBV30; J: TRBJ1-1; CDR3: CAWSGSGTGQNTEAFF; DNA: TGTGCCTGGAGTGGCTCCGGGACAGGGCAGAACACTGAAGCTTTCTTT
size: .; D: TRBD1; V: TRBV6-5; J: TRBJ1-2; CDR3: CASSVDRHYTF; DNA: TGTGCCAGCAGCGTGGACAGGCACTACACCTTC
size: few; D: .; V: TRBV7-9; J: TRBJ2-7; CDR3: CASSPADGEQYF; DNA: TGTGCCAGCAGCCCTGCCGACGGCGAGCAGTACTTC
size: .; D: TRBD1; V: TRBV9; J: TRBJ1-1; CDR3: CASSSRGGTEAFF; DNA: TGTGCCAGCAGCAGCAGGGGGGGCACTGAAGCTTTCTTT
size: .; D: .; V: TRBV6-2/TRBV6-3; J: TRBJ1-1; CDR3: CASSYLGKGRTEAFF; DNA: TGTGCCAGCAGTTACCTGGGGAAGGGCCGCACTGAAGCTTTCTTT
size: .; D: TRBD2; V: TRBV27; J: TRBJ2-1; CDR3: CASSTTSGGYNEQFF; DNA: TGTGCCAGCAGTACGACTAGCGGGGGCTACAATGAGCAGTTCTTC
size: .; D: .; V: TRBV12-3/TRBV12-4; J: TRBJ1-1; CDR3: CASSLNRAGEAFF; DNA: TGTGCCAGCAGTTTAAACAGGGCCGGTGAAGCTTTCTTT
size: .; D: .; V: TRBV5-1; J: TRBJ1-5; CDR3: CASSLSGEPQHF; DNA: TGCGCCAGCAGCCTAAGCGGGGAGCCCCAGCATTTT
size: .; D: .; V: TRBV15; J: TRBJ2-1; CDR3: CATSRDAGTHNEQFF; DNA: TGTGCCACCAGCAGAGATGCGGGGACACACAATGAGCAGTTCTTC
size: .; D: .; V: TRBV30; J: TRBJ1-1; CDR3: CAWEVDRGTEAFF; DNA: TGTGCCTGGGAGGTCGACCGGGGCACTGAAGCTTTCTTT
size: few; D: .; V: TRBV30; J: TRBJ2-5; CDR3: CAWSVGSTAKTQYF; DNA: TGTGCCTGGAGTGTAGGGTCTACCGCGAAGACCCAGTACTTC
size: .; D: TRBD2; V: TRBV3-1/TRBV3-2; J: TRBJ2-1; CDR3: CASSRETSGGANEQFF; DNA: TGTGCCAGCAGCCGAGAGACTAGCGGGGGGGCAAATGAGCAGTTCTTC
size: .; D: .; V: TRBV5-5; J: TRBJ1-1; CDR3: CASSPLLGPRTEAFF; DNA: TGTGCCAGCAGCCCCCTCCTGGGCCCGAGGACTGAAGCTTTCTTT
size: .; D: .; V: TRBV7-2; J: TRBJ1-1; CDR3: CASSFRDLSEAFF; DNA: TGTGCCAGCAGCTTCAGGGACTTATCTGAAGCTTTCTTT
size: .; D: .; V: TRBV6-6; J: TRBJ2-7; CDR3: CASGTVSYEQYF; DNA: TGTGCCAGTGGCACAGTATCCTACGAGCAGTACTTC
size: .; D: .; V: TRBV18; J: TRBJ1-3; CDR3: CASSPPGTLSGNTIYF; DNA: TGTGCCAGCTCACCACCCGGGACACTCTCTGGAAACACCATATATTTT
size: .; D: TRBD1; V: TRBV6-1; J: TRBJ2-3; CDR3: CASSEHRGSTDTQYF; DNA: TGTGCCAGCAGTGAGCACAGGGGGAGCACAGATACGCAGTATTTT
size: .; D: .; V: TRBV5-4; J: TRBJ2-1; CDR3: CASSARLGGKSYNEQFF; DNA: TGTGCCAGCAGCGCCCGACTAGGGGGGAAGTCCTACAATGAGCAGTTCTTC
size: .; D: .; V: TRBV5-1; J: TRBJ1-1; CDR3: CASSLQGLEAFF; DNA: TGCGCCAGCAGCTTGCAGGGTCTTGAAGCTTTCTTT
size: .; D: .; V: TRBV5-1; J: TRBJ1-2; CDR3: CASSLGGKDYGYTF; DNA: TGCGCCAGCAGCTTGGGGGGCAAAGACTATGGCTACACCTTC
size: .; D: .; V: TRBV27; J: TRBJ2-1; CDR3: CASSYYDRDPEQFF; DNA: TGTGCCAGCAGTTACTATGATCGGGACCCGGAGCAGTTCTTC
size: .; D: .; V: TRBV7-9; J: TRBJ2-2; CDR3: CASSPRGPNTGELFF; DNA: TGTGCCAGCAGCCCCAGGGGTCCGAACACCGGGGAGCTGTTTTTT
size: .; D: .; V: TRBV18; J: TRBJ1-1; CDR3: CASSPPPGRTEAFF; DNA: TGTGCCAGCTCACCACCCCCAGGGAGGACTGAAGCTTTCTTT
size: once; D: .; V: TRBV18; J: TRBJ1-6; CDR3: CASSQQGSGYNSPLHF; DNA: TGTGCCAGCTCGCAACAGGGATCAGGCTATAATTCACCCCTCCACTTT
size: .; D: .; V: TRBV6-5; J: TRBJ1-2; CDR3: CASSYRGGPYGYTF; DNA: TGTGCCAGCAGTTACCGGGGGGGGCCTTATGGCTACACCTTC
size: .; D: TRBD2; V: TRBV11-2; J: TRBJ2-7; CDR3: CASSLDSTSGFYEQYF; DNA: TGTGCCAGCAGCTTAGACTCAACTAGCGGTTTCTACGAGCAGTACTTC
size: .; D: TRBD1; V: TRBV3-1/TRBV3-2; J: TRBJ1-6; CDR3: CASSPGQVVTPLHF; DNA: TGTGCCAGCAGCCCAGGACAGGTGGTGACACCCCTCCACTTT
size: once; D: .; V: TRBV3-1/TRBV3-2; J: TRBJ2-1; CDR3: CASSQNEYEQFF; DNA: TGTGCCAGCAGCCAGAACGAGTATGAGCAGTTCTTC
size: .; D: TRBD1; V: TRBV6-1; J: TRBJ1-2; CDR3: CASSEGFRGVNYGYTF; DNA: TGTGCCAGCAGTGAAGGGTTCAGGGGGGTTAACTATGGCTACACCTTC
size: .; D: .; V: TRBV13; J: TRBJ2-1; CDR3: CASSLGTGRSGEQFF; DNA: TGTGCCAGCAGCTTAGGAACCGGAAGGTCTGGTGAGCAGTTCTTC
size: .; D: .; V: TRBV5-1; J: TRBJ2-3; CDR3: CASSLGGSTADTQYF; DNA: TGCGCCAGCAGCTTGGGCGGGTCGACCGCAGATACGCAGTATTTT
size: .; D: TRBD1; V: TRBV29-1; J: TRBJ1-1; CDR3: CSATGQGKIEAFF; DNA: TGCAGCGCCACGGGACAGGGGAAAATTGAAGCTTTCTTT
size: .; D: TRBD1; V: TRBV7-9; J: TRBJ1-1; CDR3: CASSLLGQMNTEAFF; DNA: TGTGCCAGCAGCTTACTGGGACAGATGAACACTGAAGCTTTCTTT
size: .; D: .; V: TRBV12-3/TRBV12-4; J: TRBJ1-2; CDR3: CASSLGVADGYTF; DNA: TGTGCCAGCAGTTTAGGGGTTGCCGATGGCTACACCTTC
size: .; D: .; V: TRBV25-1; J: TRBJ2-5; CDR3: CASSDQNLGAQYF; DNA: TGTGCCAGCAGTGACCAAAACCTCGGGGCCCAGTACTTC
size: .; D: .; V: TRBV30; J: TRBJ1-6; CDR3: CAWRKPGTADNSPLHF; DNA: TGTGCCTGGAGAAAGCCCGGGACCGCCGATAATTCACCCCTCCACTTT
size: .; D: .; V: TRBV7-6; J: TRBJ1-6; CDR3: CASSSRRGSPLHF; DNA: TGTGCCAGCAGCTCGCGGAGGGGTTCACCCCTCCACTTT
size: few; D: .; V: TRBV12-3/TRBV12-4; J: TRBJ1-6; CDR3: CASSLGGRSPLHF; DNA: TGTGCCAGCAGTTTAGGGGGGCGGTCACCCCTCCACTTT
size: .; D: .; V: TRBV6-5; J: TRBJ1-1; CDR3: CASRVGRDMNTEAFF; DNA: TGTGCCAGCAGGGTTGGACGGGATATGAACACTGAAGCTTTCTTT
size: .; D: TRBD1; V: TRBV9; J: TRBJ1-2; CDR3: CASRTSTGAIYGYTF; DNA: TGTGCCAGCAGGACTTCGACAGGGGCTATATATGGCTACACCTTC
size: .; D: .; V: TRBV13; J: TRBJ1-3; CDR3: CASSGSGNTIYF; DNA: TGTGCCAGCAGCGGAAGCGGAAACACCATATATTTT
size: once; D: TRBD2; V: TRBV7-2; J: TRBJ2-7; CDR3: CASRFGAGGDYEQYF; DNA: TGTGCCAGCAGGTTTGGGGCGGGGGGCGACTACGAGCAGTACTTC
size: .; D: .; V: TRBV6-5; J: TRBJ1-2; CDR3: CASSYRLGGYTF; DNA: TGTGCCAGCAGTTACCGGTTGGGTGGCTACACCTTC
size: .; D: .; V: TRBV6-1; J: TRBJ2-1; CDR3: CASSETPLNEQFF; DNA: TGTGCCAGCAGTGAAACCCCTCTCAATGAGCAGTTCTTC